This is a list of T cell receptor beta chains from one sample in a study of blood T cell repertoires in COVID-19. Clones were sequenced by immunoSEQ multiplex PCR, and TCRdb holds only the in-frame ones, with some missing. Of around 33,000 clones listed, 90% are singletons. Sample: peripheral blood. All receptors derive from an older man with acute or convalescent COVID-19. The CDR3 runs from the conserved cysteine through the conserved F or W. D genes are given only for firm matches. The size field is filled for only some rows; it gives once, few, many or a size class.

clone_size,v_call,d_call,j_call,cdr3_nt,cdr3_aa
.,TRBV21-1,.,TRBJ2-5,TGTGCCAGCAGCCCTGGGGCTAGCGGGGGGAAAGAGACCCAGTACTTC,CASSPGASGGKETQYF
.,TRBV11-2,.,TRBJ1-1,TGTGCCAGCAGCTTATCAGGGGCCACTGAAGCTTTCTTT,CASSLSGATEAFF
.,TRBV7-8,TRBD1,TRBJ1-4,TGTGCCAGCAGCTTAGTTACGGGACAGGCGTATGAAAAACTGTTTTTT,CASSLVTGQAYEKLFF
.,TRBV28,.,TRBJ1-2,TGTGCCAGCAAGGAGGGGTATGGCTACACCTTC,CASKEGYGYTF
.,TRBV5-1,.,TRBJ1-2,TGCGCCAGCAGCCCCCAGGGAAACTATGGCTACACCTTC,CASSPQGNYGYTF
few,TRBV15,TRBD1,TRBJ1-3,TGTGCCACCAGCTACGACAGGGCTGGAAACACCATATATTTT,CATSYDRAGNTIYF
.,TRBV9,.,TRBJ2-2,TGTGCCAGCAGCGTAGGGCCCAACACCGGGGAGCTGTTTTTT,CASSVGPNTGELFF
few,TRBV5-6,.,TRBJ1-2,TGTGCCAGCAACCCCAGGAACTATGGCTACACCTTC,CASNPRNYGYTF
.,TRBV2,.,TRBJ2-3,TGTGCCAGCAAACTAGGCCAAGGAGATACGCAGTATTTT,CASKLGQGDTQYF
.,TRBV2,TRBD1,TRBJ1-2,TGTGCCAGCAGTCCAGACAGGGGGCTAGGCTACACCTTC,CASSPDRGLGYTF
few,TRBV15,.,TRBJ2-7,TGTGCCACCAGCAGAGATCGAACAGGGTCCTACGAGCAGTACTTC,CATSRDRTGSYEQYF
once,TRBV2,.,TRBJ1-5,TGTGCCAGCAGTTCCACAGGTTTGGAGCTCCAGCATTTT,CASSSTGLELQHF
.,TRBV28,.,TRBJ2-7,TGTGCCAGCAGTTTGGACACCCTGACTTACGAGCAGTACTTC,CASSLDTLTYEQYF
.,TRBV9,TRBD1,TRBJ1-6,TGTGCCAGCAGCGTAGGGACAGGGAATAATTCACCCCTCCACTTT,CASSVGTGNNSPLHF
.,TRBV5-1,.,TRBJ2-7,TGCGCCAGCAGCTCTGGGACTCTCAGCTCCTACGAGCAGTACTTC,CASSSGTLSSYEQYF
.,TRBV6-5,TRBD1,TRBJ1-5,TGTGCCACCTCGACAGGGACGCAGCCCCAGCATTTT,CATSTGTQPQHF
.,TRBV7-2,.,TRBJ1-2,TGTGCCAGCAGCTTAGGGGGAGGGGGCTACACCTTC,CASSLGGGGYTF
.,TRBV29-1,TRBD2,TRBJ2-7,TGCAGCGTTAAGATAGCGGGAATCTACGAGCAGTACTTC,CSVKIAGIYEQYF
.,TRBV7-9,TRBD1,TRBJ1-1,TGTGCCAGCAGCCCAGCCGGACAGGGAGGGACTGAAGCTTTCTTT,CASSPAGQGGTEAFF
medium-sized,TRBV15,.,TRBJ2-7,TGTGCCACCAGCAGAGGGGCAGTATACGAGCAGTACTTC,CATSRGAVYEQYF
.,TRBV10-1,TRBD1,TRBJ2-1,TGCGCCATCCAGGGTACAGGGGGCTATTGTGAGCAGTTCTTC,CAIQGTGGYCEQFF
few,TRBV19,TRBD2,TRBJ2-1,TGTGCCACTAGAGGACTAGCGGGGGGGTCCTACAATGAGCAGTTCTTC,CATRGLAGGSYNEQFF
.,TRBV18,.,TRBJ1-2,TGTGCCAGCTCGCAGAACACGAGAGAGGGTAGCTATGGCTACACCTTC,CASSQNTREGSYGYTF
.,TRBV5-6,.,TRBJ1-4,TGTGCCAGCAGCTTAGGGGGTGAAAAACTGTTTTTT,CASSLGGEKLFF
.,TRBV19,TRBD1,TRBJ2-7,TGTGCCAGTAGTCAGGGGGCACGGAGCAACGAGCAGTACTTC,CASSQGARSNEQYF
.,TRBV5-4,TRBD2,TRBJ2-1,TGTGCCAGCAGCTCGAGCGGGGGGGCTAGGAATGAGCAGTTCTTC,CASSSSGGARNEQFF
once,TRBV3-1/TRBV3-2,.,TRBJ2-1,TGTGCCAGCAGCCCCCAAGATAGCGTGTACAATGAGCAGTTCTTC,CASSPQDSVYNEQFF
once,TRBV7-9,TRBD1,TRBJ2-3,TGTGCCAGCAGCTTTACTTCACTTGGGACAGCCACAGATACGCAGTATTTT,CASSFTSLGTATDTQYF
.,TRBV16,.,TRBJ1-5,TGTGCCAGCAGCCAACAGGGGAATAGCAATCAGCCCCAGCATTTT,CASSQQGNSNQPQHF
.,TRBV9,TRBD1,TRBJ2-1,TGTGCCAGCAGCCTAAACCCGGACAGGTACAATGAGCAGTTCTTC,CASSLNPDRYNEQFF
.,TRBV19,.,TRBJ2-3,TGTGCCAGTAGGCCGGGACAACTATCAGATACGCAGTATTTT,CASRPGQLSDTQYF
.,TRBV6-4,.,TRBJ1-2,TGTGCCAGCAGTGACGATTCAAGCCGCTATGGCTACACCTTC,CASSDDSSRYGYTF
.,TRBV3-1/TRBV3-2,.,TRBJ2-2,TGTGCCAGCAGCCCGTCTTCAGGGGCCACCGGGGAGCTGTTTTTT,CASSPSSGATGELFF
.,TRBV10-1,.,TRBJ2-2,TGCGCCAGCAGTGAGGGCGCAGGGGTGACCGGGGAGCTGTTTTTT,CASSEGAGVTGELFF
.,TRBV14,.,TRBJ1-4,TGTGCCAGCAGCCAAGAGGGCCGGCGCCTTAATGAAAAACTGTTTTTT,CASSQEGRRLNEKLFF
.,TRBV19,.,TRBJ1-6,TGTGCCAGTAGTATAGGACTGGAAAATTCACCCCTCCACTTT,CASSIGLENSPLHF
.,TRBV25-1,.,TRBJ1-2,TGTGCCAGCAGTAAGGGGCAAAGAAACTATGGCTACACCTTC,CASSKGQRNYGYTF
.,TRBV19,.,TRBJ1-2,TGTGCCAGTAGTATCGGACGGGGTTATGGCTACACCTTC,CASSIGRGYGYTF
.,TRBV19,TRBD2,TRBJ2-1,TGTGCCAGTAGTATAGGCGGGGGGGTGATGTATGAGCAGTTCTTC,CASSIGGGVMYEQFF
.,TRBV4-2,TRBD2,TRBJ2-2,TGTGCCAGCAATTCCCATTTAGCGGGGGGCGCCGGGGAGCTGTTTTTT,CASNSHLAGGAGELFF
.,TRBV4-2,.,TRBJ1-2,TGTGCCAGCAGCCAAGTAAACGGTTTCTATGGCTACACCTTC,CASSQVNGFYGYTF
.,TRBV15,TRBD2,TRBJ2-3,TGTGCCACCAGCAAAGGACTAGCGGGGGATACGCAGTATTTT,CATSKGLAGDTQYF
once,TRBV2,.,TRBJ1-2,TGTGCCAGCAGTGAAGCCACGCTCGGAGGGCCCTATGGCTACACCTTC,CASSEATLGGPYGYTF
.,TRBV7-8,TRBD1,TRBJ1-2,TGTGCCAGCAGCCAACGCAGTGCTACAGGACAGGGGAACTATGGCTACACCTTC,CASSQRSATGQGNYGYTF
.,TRBV2,TRBD2,TRBJ2-3,TGTGCCAGCAGTGAAGAGCGGGGGCTAACAGATACGCAGTATTTT,CASSEERGLTDTQYF
.,TRBV19,TRBD1,TRBJ1-5,TGTGCCAGTACCGACAGGGGAAGCCAGCCCCAGCATTTT,CASTDRGSQPQHF
.,TRBV3-1/TRBV3-2,.,TRBJ1-5,TGTGCCAGCAGCCTGCGACAGGTAAATCAGCCCCAGCATTTT,CASSLRQVNQPQHF
.,TRBV7-2,.,TRBJ2-7,TGTGCCAGCAGCTTAGTTAGGGGATACGAGCAGTACTTC,CASSLVRGYEQYF
.,TRBV4-1,TRBD1,TRBJ2-7,TGCGCCAGCAGCCATAGGACAGGGGGCTACGAGCAGTACTTC,CASSHRTGGYEQYF
.,TRBV19,TRBD1,TRBJ2-2,TGTGCCAGTAGTACGACAGGGTCGGTCACCGGGGAGCTGTTTTTT,CASSTTGSVTGELFF
.,TRBV19,TRBD2,TRBJ2-6,TGTGCCAGTAGTCCAGGACTAGCGGGGAGCTCTCGCCCTCTCTCTGGGGCCAACGTCCTGACTTTC,CASSPGLAGSSRPLSGANVLTF